These 27 T cell receptor beta chains originate from one sample sequenced in a study of PD-L1 blockade in urothelial cancer. Assay used: immunoSEQ multiplex PCR; TCRdb lists only in-frame clones, some missing. The table shows 100,000 or so clones, with about 89% occurring only once. Sequencing used PBMCs, obtained around atezolizumab (anti-PD-L1) treatment. These receptors were taken from a woman of 80 years or more with urothelial cancer.

The CDR3 region is CASSPRRDRQGEKLFF. DNA for the CDR3: TGTGCCAGCTCACCGAGAAGGGACAGACAAGGTGAAAAACTGTTTTTT. This sequence joins TRBV18 and TRBJ1-4, with 7 bases fitting TRBD1. Germline CDR1 reads KGHSH; CDR2 reads LQKENI. The length of the CDR3 is 16 residues. Unmatched junction bases numbered 11, after V lost 3 bases and J lost 7 bases.

The J gene is TRBJ2-7, the V gene TRBV5-1; possibly TRBD2 for D (6 bases). Trimming took off 4 bases at V and 7 bases at J, with 24 bases between the two ends. Looked up from germline, CDR1 is SGHRS and CDR2 is YFSETQ. The CDR3 has 16 amino acids. The DNA of the CDR3 is TGCGCCAGCAGCCCCGGGGACTGGCTTGAGATGAGTGAGCAGTACTTC. This codes for CASSPGDWLEMSEQYF.

CDR3 residues: CASSFDGVATNEKLFF. The CDR3 DNA reads as TGTGCCAGCAGTTTTGACGGGGTAGCAACTAATGAAAAACTGTTTTTT. The V and J genes are TRBV28 and TRBJ1-4; D unclear. Germline CDR1 MDHEN, CDR2 SYDVKM. There are 16 residues in the CDR3. Trimming stripped 3 bases from V and 0 bases from J, with 11 bases between.

CDR3 loop: CASTPGQLETQYF. The CDR3 DNA sequence: TGTGCCAGCACCCCCGGACAACTGGAGACCCAGTACTTC. The chain employs TRBV2 and TRBJ2-5, with D possibly matching TRBD1 (5 bases). Trimming removed 7 bases from V and 5 bases from J, with 14 bases in between. The germline gives CDR1 SNHLY, CDR2 FYNNEI. The CDR3 extends over 13 amino acids.

The gene calls are TRBV21-1 and TRBJ1-1. TRBV21-1 is described as a pseudogene. This CDR3 contains 13 residues. As DNA, the CDR3 is TGTGCCAGCAGCAACGGGGGTAACACTGAAGCTTTCTTT. This translates into CASSNGGNTEAFF.

As DNA, the CDR3 is TGTGCCAGCAGCGCAGGGACTAGCGGGAGCCCCGGGGAGCTGTTTTTT. Protein sequence: CASSAGTSGSPGELFF. This sequence joins TRBV9 and TRBJ2-2; TRBD2 matches 14 bases. Losses at the gene ends were 3 bases for V and 6 bases for J; bases not matched to a gene: 4. Germline CDR1 reads SGDLS; CDR2 reads YYNGEE. There are 16 residues in the CDR3.

J is TRBJ1-1 and V is TRBV2; the D is unclear. Germline CDR1 SNHLY, CDR2 FYNNEI. The CDR3 extends over 14 amino acids. Deletions cut 4 bases from V and 0 bases from J, with 9 bases between. The CDR3 nucleotides are TGTGCCAGCAGTGCACGGACTCTGAACACTGAAGCTTTCTTT. It encodes CASSARTLNTEAFF.

The genes are TRBV28 and TRBJ2-7; the D gene is possibly TRBD2 (7 bases). The CDR3 consists of 15 residues. Trimming shortened V by 7 bases and J by 2 bases, and 18 bases separated the two germline ends. Germline loops: CDR1 MDHEN, CDR2 SYDVKM. CDR3 loop: CASTLGGANTYEQYF. The DNA of the CDR3 is TGTGCCAGCACCCTTGGGGGGGCGAACACCTACGAGCAGTACTTC. Looking up the rest from reference TRBV28 and TRBJ2-7 gives the full variable domain: DVKVTQSSRYLVKRTGEKVFLECVQDMDHENMFWYRQDPGLGLRLIYFSYDVKMKEKGDIPEGYSVSREKKERFSLILESASTNQTSMYLCASTLGGANTYEQYFGPGTRLTVT.

The chain's CDR3 is CASTRTPGYEQYF. CDR3 sequence (DNA): TGTGCCAGTACACGGACTCCCGGTTACGAGCAGTACTTC. This rearrangement joins TRBV19 to TRBJ2-7; D possibly corresponds to TRBD2 (5 bases). The V end lost 7 bases, the J end lost 4 bases, and 14 bases lay between the germline ends. CDR1 is LNHDA and CDR2 is SQIVND in the germline V gene (reference sequence). CDR3 length: 13 amino acids.

The chain is built from TRBV7-9 and TRBJ2-3, with unresolved D. The CDR3 is made up of 13 amino acids. CDR1 SEHNR and CDR2 FQNEAQ come from the germline V gene (reference sequence). The V end was cut by 3 bases, the J end by 5 bases, with 9 bases between. CDR3 sequence reads: CASSFFRGDTQYF. The CDR3 DNA reads as TGTGCCAGCAGCTTTTTTCGAGGAGATACGCAGTATTTT.

The J gene is TRBJ2-1, the V gene TRBV11-3, with 15 bases aligning to TRBD2. This CDR3 spans 15 amino acids. Per the germline V gene, CDR1 is SGHNT and CDR2 is YENEEA. The V segment lost 6 bases and the J segment 7 bases; nucleotides outside the gene matches: 4. The CDR3 DNA follows: TGTGCCAGCAGTGGACTAGCGGGAGGGCCAAATGAGCAGTTCTTC. It is translated as CASSGLAGGPNEQFF. Complete variable domain (other parts from reference TRBV11-3 and TRBJ2-1): EAGVVQSPRYKIIEKKQPVAFWCNPISGHNTLYWYLQNLGQGPELLIRYENEEAVDDSQLPKDRFSAERLKGVDSTLKIQPAELGDSAVYLCASSGLAGGPNEQFFGPGTRLTVL.

The chain employs TRBV11-2 and TRBJ1-1; D call uncertain. Per germline, CDR1 SGHAT and CDR2 FQNNGV. V was pared by 4 bases and J by 3 bases, with 9 bases between. The CDR3 runs 13 residues. CDR3 protein: CASSYTHDTEAFF. CDR3 nucleotide sequence: TGTGCCAGCAGCTACACCCACGACACTGAAGCTTTCTTT.

The rearrangement links TRBV7-3 to TRBJ2-3, with 11 positions matching TRBD1. This CDR3 is 19 amino acids long. Germline V gene sequence: CDR1 SGHTA, CDR2 FQGTGA. Trimming cost V 5 bases and J 2 bases; bases outside gene matches: 15. This CDR3 is CASSLRPPGTGGSTDTQYF. CDR3 nucleotides: TGTGCCAGCAGCCTCAGACCCCCCGGGACAGGGGGTTCCACAGATACGCAGTATTTT.

The rearrangement links TRBV6-6 to TRBJ2-7; D not certain. CDR1 and CDR2 from the germline V gene are MNHNY and SVGAGI (reference sequence). V lost 4 bases, J lost 2 bases, and 6 bases lay in between. This CDR3 has 12 amino acids. The chain's CDR3 is CASSLSAYEQYF. The CDR3 bases are TGTGCCAGCAGTTTAAGCGCCTACGAGCAGTACTTC.

The chain carries TRBV30 and TRBJ2-5; D uncertain. V lost 3 bases and J lost 2, with 10 bases in between. The CDR3 is made up of 13 amino acids. Germline lookup yields CDR1 GTSNPN and CDR2 SVGIG (reference sequence). The CDR3 coding sequence is TGTGCCTGGAGCATGGCCCAACAAGAGACCCAGTACTTC. Protein: CAWSMAQQETQYF.

The CDR3 coding sequence is TGTGCCAGCAGGTCTTGGGGGCTCGGCGAAAAACTGTTTTTT. This codes for CASRSWGLGEKLFF. The V gene is TRBV2, the J gene TRBJ1-4, with a possible D match to TRBD1 (6 bases). The CDR3 spans 14 residues. Trimming took 6 bases from V and 8 from J, leaving 16 bases between them. Germline CDR1 reads SNHLY; CDR2 reads FYNNEI.

The chain links TRBV28 to TRBJ1-4, with 9 bases identical to TRBD1. Germline V CDR1 and CDR2: MDHEN, SYDVKM. The V gene end was trimmed by 2 bases and the J gene end by 8 bases; junction bases not matched to a gene: 12. This CDR3 spans 17 amino acids. The CDR3 DNA reads as TGTGCCAGCAGTTTAGTCCCGGGACAGGGTTGGAGGGAAAAACTGTTTTTT. It codes for CASSLVPGQGWREKLFF.

V is TRBV11-1 and J is TRBJ1-2; TRBD1 agrees at 9 bases. This CDR3 has 15 amino acids. Germline values: CDR1 SGHAT, CDR2 FQDESV (reference sequence). Trimming removed 5 bases from V and 3 bases from J; junction bases left unmatched: 7. The CDR3 sequence: CASSRTGGPDYGYTF. CDR3 bases: TGTGCCAGCAGCCGAACAGGGGGCCCGGACTATGGCTACACCTTC. The full variable domain, its missing parts supplied by reference TRBV11-1 and TRBJ1-2, is EAEVAQSPRYKITEKSQAVAFWCDPISGHATLYWYRQILGQGPELLVQFQDESVVDDSQLPKDRFSAERLKGVDSTLKIQPAELGDSAMYLCASSRTGGPDYGYTFGSGTRLTVV.

J is TRBJ2-2 and V is TRBV29-1; TRBD1 aligns across 9 bases. Trimming removed 5 bases from V and 6 bases from J; junction bases left unmatched: 4. Germline-derived CDR1 and CDR2 are SQVTM and ANQGSEA. This CDR3 has 13 amino acids. In nucleotides, the CDR3 is TGCAGCGTTACAGGGGGCGGAGCCGGGGAGCTGTTTTTT. Translation: CSVTGGGAGELFF.

The chain joins TRBV6-1 to TRBJ1-1, with D uncertain. The CDR3 has 12 amino acids. Germline loops: CDR1 MNHNS, CDR2 SASEGT. V lost 3 bases and J lost 5, with 7 bases in between. For the CDR3, the DNA is TGTGCCAGCAGTGAGAGAGGGACTGAAGCTTTCTTT. Translation: CASSERGTEAFF.

J is TRBJ1-2 and V is TRBV13, with TRBD1 as a possible D gene (5 bases). Germline V CDR1 and CDR2: PRHDT, FYEKMQ (reference sequence). The length of the CDR3 is 13 residues. V lost 7 bases, J lost 3 bases, and 12 bases lay in between. CDR3 amino acids: CASTRAADYGYTF. CDR3 sequence (DNA): TGTGCCAGCACCAGGGCAGCAGACTATGGCTACACCTTC. Full variable domain (missing parts from reference TRBV13 and TRBJ1-2): AAGVIQSPRHLIKEKRETATLKCYPIPRHDTVYWYQQGPGQDPQFLISFYEKMQSDKGSIPDRFSAQQFSDYHSELNMSSLELGDSALYFCASTRAADYGYTFGSGTRLTVV.

This sequence joins TRBV6-1 and TRBJ2-7; possible D gene TRBD1, 7 bases. V dropped 2 bases and J dropped 6 bases, with 14 bases sitting between them. The CDR3 is 14 residues long. Germline-derived CDR1 and CDR2 are MNHNS and SASEGT. The CDR3 loop reads CASSEPGGGSEQYF. CDR3 sequence (DNA): TGTGCCAGCAGTGAACCCGGAGGGGGCAGCGAGCAGTACTTC.

The chain has TRBV28 and TRBJ2-7; 7 nucleotides agree with TRBD1. Per the germline V gene, CDR1 is MDHEN and CDR2 is SYDVKM. This CDR3 is 14 amino acids long. The ends lost 6 bases at V and 5 bases at J; junction bases unmatched: 10. CDR3 DNA sequence: TGTGCCAGCAGGGTGGGGCAGGGGGTCAACGAGCAGTACTTC. Translating gives CASRVGQGVNEQYF.

J is TRBJ2-7 and V is TRBV5-1; 8 nucleotides match TRBD2. Germline CDR1 and CDR2: SGHRS and YFSETQ. V lost 6 bases and J lost 3; bases outside the gene matches: 11. The CDR3 spans 15 residues. CDR3 DNA: TGCGCCAGCACCGGGTGGAGCGGGAGAGGCTACGAGCAGTACTTC. The encoded protein is CASTGWSGRGYEQYF.

The J gene is TRBJ2-2, the V gene TRBV27, with 10 bases fitting TRBD2. The CDR3 covers 15 residues. With 4 bases clipped from V and 5 bases from J, the junction kept 4 bases outside the gene matches. The germline gives CDR1 MNHEY, CDR2 SMNVEV (reference sequence). DNA for the CDR3: TGTGCCAGCAGTTCCTGGACTAGCGGTACCGGGGAGCTGTTTTTT. Translating gives CASSSWTSGTGELFF.

The gene calls are TRBV11-3 and TRBJ1-1; 7 bases match TRBD1. Germline values: CDR1 SGHNT, CDR2 YENEEA. Losses at the gene ends were 5 bases for V and 4 bases for J; bases not matched to a gene: 13. The CDR3 contains 16 residues. The CDR3 sequence: CASSQPRRGVSTEAFF. CDR3 bases: TGTGCCAGCAGCCAGCCCCGCAGGGGGGTGAGCACTGAAGCTTTCTTT.

The chain employs TRBV19 and TRBJ2-7, with 12 bases lining up with TRBD2. The CDR3 length is 14 residues. J lost 4 bases, V lost 4 bases, and 2 bases had no gene match. Germline V gene data show CDR1 as LNHDA and CDR2 as SQIVND (reference sequence). CDR3: CASSRGTSGYEQYF. In DNA, the CDR3 is TGTGCCAGTAGTAGAGGGACTAGCGGGTACGAGCAGTACTTC.